The rows below give T cell receptor beta chains drawn from one sample of a study of blood T cell repertoires in COVID-19. Sequencing used immunoSEQ multiplex PCR; TCRdb keeps in-frame clones, though not all of them. The sample records 200,000 or so clones, over 75% being singletons. What was sequenced was peripheral blood. The receptors were gathered from a human donor in a cohort sampled during active COVID-19. Each CDR3 is given with its conserved first and last residue. D genes are given only for firm matches. Size is stated for part of the rows, as once, few or many counts, or as a class when the clone is expanded.

>TRBV7-2|NA|14|once|TRBJ1-5
TGTGCCAGCAGCCCCTTCCAGGGCAATCAGCCCCAGCATTTT
CASSPFQGNQPQHF
>TRBV27|NA|14|NA|TRBJ2-7
TGTGCCAGCAGTTTCGCCGGGTTATCCTACGAGCAGTACTTC
CASSFAGLSYEQYF
>TRBV9|TRBD1|15|few|TRBJ1-4
TGTGCCAGCAGCCCCTGGGAGACAGGGGTTGAAAAACTGTTTTTT
CASSPWETGVEKLFF
>TRBV6-2/TRBV6-3|TRBD2|16|NA|TRBJ2-5
TGTGCCAGCAGTAAGGGACTAGCGGGAGGCCAAGAGACCCAGTACTTC
CASSKGLAGGQETQYF
>TRBV5-1|TRBD1|16|NA|TRBJ2-2
TGCGCCAGCAGTTTGGACAGGGGGCCGACCACCGGGGAGCTGTTTTTT
CASSLDRGPTTGELFF
>TRBV18|NA|14|NA|TRBJ2-3
TGTGCCAGCTCATTAACAGGGAACGCAGATACGCAGTATTTT
CASSLTGNADTQYF
>TRBV5-4|NA|14|NA|TRBJ1-3
TGTGCCAGCAGCTTAACAGGGTCTGGAAACACCATATATTTT
CASSLTGSGNTIYF
>TRBV11-2|TRBD1|15|NA|TRBJ2-7
TGTGCCAGCAGCTACGGACAGGGGGGCCACTACGAGCAGTACTTC
CASSYGQGGHYEQYF
>TRBV7-8|TRBD1|16|NA|TRBJ2-5
TGTGCCAGCAGCTTAAGAAGGGACAGGGCGGGAGAGACCCAGTACTTC
CASSLRRDRAGETQYF
>TRBV28|NA|12|NA|TRBJ1-1
TGTGCCAGCACCTTGGGGGAGGGGAGAGCTTTCTTT
CASTLGEGRAFF
>TRBV6-2/TRBV6-3|NA|13|NA|TRBJ2-7
TGTGCCAGCAGTTTAACGGGTACCTACGAGCAGTACTTC
CASSLTGTYEQYF
>TRBV19|TRBD2|15|few|TRBJ2-2
TGTGCCAGTAGCCTGGGACTAGCGAACACCGGGGAGCTGTTTTTT
CASSLGLANTGELFF
>TRBV9|TRBD1|14|NA|TRBJ2-7
TGTGCCAGCAGCGCGGGACAGCGTAACTACGAGCAGTACTTC
CASSAGQRNYEQYF
>TRBV7-2|NA|15|NA|TRBJ1-4
TGTGCCAGCAGCGGAGGGCAGGGCCCTAATGAAAAACTGTTTTTT
CASSGGQGPNEKLFF
>TRBV5-4|NA|14|NA|TRBJ2-3
TGTGCCAGCAGCTCCTCGCTACCCACAGATACGCAGTATTTT
CASSSSLPTDTQYF
>TRBV28|TRBD2|17|NA|TRBJ2-1
TGTGCCAGCAGTTTACCCCCCGGGGCTAGCGGGAACAATGAGCAGTTCTTC
CASSLPPGASGNNEQFF
>TRBV9|TRBD2|17|NA|TRBJ2-1
TGTGCCAGCAGCGCCCACCGACTAGCGGGAGGGGACAATGAGCAGTTCTTC
CASSAHRLAGGDNEQFF
>TRBV27|NA|14|NA|TRBJ1-2
TGTGCCAGCAGTTCAACCGGGACATCGGGGGGCTACACCTTC
CASSSTGTSGGYTF
>TRBV2|TRBD2|15|NA|TRBJ2-7
TGTGCCAGCAGTGGGGGCCGGACTAGATCATACGAGCAGTACTTC
CASSGGRTRSYEQYF
>TRBV15|TRBD1|17|NA|TRBJ1-3
TGTGCCACCAGCAGAGATCGAGGACAGGGTCCTGGAAACACCATATATTTT
CATSRDRGQGPGNTIYF
>TRBV21-1|NA|14|NA|TRBJ1-5
TGTGCCAGCAGCTTACAGGGGGCGCTTCAGCCCCAGCATTTT
CASSLQGALQPQHF
>TRBV12-5|TRBD2|14|NA|TRBJ2-7
TGTGCTAGTGGTTTGAGGACTAGCGGGACCGAGCAGTACTTC
CASGLRTSGTEQYF
>TRBV3-1/TRBV3-2|NA|14|NA|TRBJ2-4
TGTGCCAGCAGCCAGACTAGTGGCGGGGACATTCAGTACTTC
CASSQTSGGDIQYF
>TRBV6-1|TRBD1|14|NA|TRBJ1-5
TGTGCCAGCAGTGAGGGACAGACCGATCAGCCCCAGCATTTT
CASSEGQTDQPQHF
>TRBV21-1|NA|15|NA|TRBJ2-3
TGTGCCAGCAGCAAAGTAACGGTTAGCGCAGATACGCAGTATTTT
CASSKVTVSADTQYF
>TRBV11-3|NA|12|once|TRBJ2-7
TGTGCCAGCAGCACCCAGGGCAACGAGCAGTACTTC
CASSTQGNEQYF
>TRBV7-2|TRBD1|13|NA|TRBJ1-5
TGTGCCAGCAGCTCGGACAGGGCGGGGCCCCAGCATTTT
CASSSDRAGPQHF
>TRBV3-1/TRBV3-2|TRBD1|18|NA|TRBJ2-7
TGTGCCAGCAGCCGTCCGGGACAGGGGGCCCTTTCGTCCTACGAGCAGTACTTC
CASSRPGQGALSSYEQYF
>TRBV5-4|TRBD2|16|NA|TRBJ2-5
TGTGCCAGCAGCTTCCCGACTAGCGGGAGAGGAGGGACCCAGTACTTC
CASSFPTSGRGGTQYF
>TRBV3-1/TRBV3-2|NA|15|NA|TRBJ1-4
TGTGCCAGCAGCCAAGGGGCAGTACTGAATGAAAAACTGTTTTTT
CASSQGAVLNEKLFF
>TRBV28|TRBD1|15|NA|TRBJ1-1
TGTGCCAGCAGTCCACAGGGACAGAAAAACACTGAAGCTTTCTTT
CASSPQGQKNTEAFF
>TRBV15|NA|18|NA|TRBJ2-3
TGTGCCACCAGCAGGCGAGGCGGGCCGAGGGGGAACACAGATACGCAGTATTTT
CATSRRGGPRGNTDTQYF
>TRBV5-1|NA|13|NA|TRBJ2-3
TGCGCCAGCAGCCATACTAGCACAGATACGCAGTATTTT
CASSHTSTDTQYF
>TRBV4-1|NA|14|few|TRBJ2-4
TGCGCCAGCAGCCAAGCCAGGGGGGCAAACATTCAGTACTTC
CASSQARGANIQYF
>TRBV18|NA|14|NA|TRBJ1-1
TGTGCCAGCTCACCACGGGAGGGGGGCACTGAAGCTTTCTTT
CASSPREGGTEAFF
>TRBV28|TRBD1|16|NA|TRBJ1-6
TGTGCCAGCAGCTGGGGACAGGGGGTGGGGAATTCACCCCTCCACTTT
CASSWGQGVGNSPLHF
>TRBV30|TRBD1|15|NA|TRBJ2-7
TGTGCCTGGAGTGTAAGGGGCTGGACAGGGTACGAGCAGTACTTC
CAWSVRGWTGYEQYF
>TRBV4-1|TRBD2|17|NA|TRBJ2-7
TGCGCCAGCAGCCAAGGGGCTGCGGCTAGCGGTTCCTACGAGCAGTACTTC
CASSQGAAASGSYEQYF
>TRBV27|TRBD2|15|NA|TRBJ2-5
TGTGCCAGCAGTATCGGACTAGCGGGAGGGGAGACCCAGTACTTC
CASSIGLAGGETQYF
>TRBV4-1|TRBD2|16|NA|TRBJ2-7
TGCGCCAGCAGCCAAGTTGCTAGCGGGATAACCTACGAGCAGTACTTC
CASSQVASGITYEQYF
>TRBV14|TRBD1|13|NA|TRBJ1-2
TGTGCCAGCAGCCCGGGACAGAAATATGGCTACACCTTC
CASSPGQKYGYTF
>TRBV30|NA|14|once|TRBJ1-5
TGTGCCTGGAGCGCCCGGGACACAAATCAGCCCCAGCATTTT
CAWSARDTNQPQHF
>TRBV9|NA|15|once|TRBJ2-1
TGTGCCAGCAGCCCCCGGGTGCGGGGCAACAATGAGCAGTTCTTC
CASSPRVRGNNEQFF
>TRBV5-1|NA|13|once|TRBJ2-3
TGCGCCAGCAGCTTGGGCAGGGTGGATACGCAGTATTTT
CASSLGRVDTQYF
>TRBV5-8|NA|12|once|TRBJ2-7
TGTGCCAGCAGCTGGGACAACTACGAGCAGTACTTC
CASSWDNYEQYF